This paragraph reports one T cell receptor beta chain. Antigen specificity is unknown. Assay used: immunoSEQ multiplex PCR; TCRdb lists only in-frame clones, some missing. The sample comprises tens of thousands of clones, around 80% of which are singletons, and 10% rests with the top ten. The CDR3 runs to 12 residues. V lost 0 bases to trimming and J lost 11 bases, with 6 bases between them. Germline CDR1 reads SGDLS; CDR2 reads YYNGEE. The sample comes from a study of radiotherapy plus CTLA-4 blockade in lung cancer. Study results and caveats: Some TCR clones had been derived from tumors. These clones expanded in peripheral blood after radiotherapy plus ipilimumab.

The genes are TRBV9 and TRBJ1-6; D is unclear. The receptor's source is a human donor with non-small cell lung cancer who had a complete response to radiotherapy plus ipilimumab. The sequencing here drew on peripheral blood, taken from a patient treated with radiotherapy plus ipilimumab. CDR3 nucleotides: TGTGCCAGCAGCGTAGGCTATCCACCCCTCCACTTT. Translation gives CASSVGYPPLHF.